These 3 T cell receptor beta chains came from one sample sequenced in a study of cytomegalovirus exposure and HLA in healthy donors. Researchers ran the PCR with 60 Vbeta and 13 Jbeta primers. Profiled with immunoSEQ multiplex PCR; TCRdb holds only in-frame clones, not every one. The sample includes around 67,000 clones, approximately 90% of them seen just once. Sequenced material: PBMCs. The receptors were sampled from a woman under 40 in good health and CMV-seropositive.

The gene calls are TRBV5-1 and TRBJ2-3; no firm D call. Trimming took 0 bases from V and 2 from J, leaving 10 bases between them. This CDR3 is built from 15 residues. The germline CDR1 and CDR2 sequences are SGHRS and YFSETQ. The CDR3 sequence: CASSLVPESTDTQYF. The DNA for the CDR3 is TGCGCCAGCAGCTTGGTACCAGAATCCACAGATACGCAGTATTTT.

This chain links TRBV6-1 with TRBJ2-2; D uncertain. V was trimmed by 1 base and J by 6 bases, leaving 6 bases between them. The CDR3 length is 13 residues. CDR1 and CDR2 (germline): MNHNS, SASEGT. DNA of the CDR3: TGTGCCAGCAGTGAAGGGCGGCCCGGGGAGCTGTTTTTT. Amino acids: CASSEGRPGELFF.

The V call is TRBV7-9, the J call TRBJ1-3, with 9 bases matching TRBD1. Germline loops: CDR1 SEHNR, CDR2 FQNEAQ (reference sequence). There are 16 residues in the CDR3. V lost 0 bases, J lost 2 bases, and 2 bases stayed unmatched. The CDR3: CASSLAGTGTGNTIYF. CDR3 in DNA: TGTGCCAGCAGCTTAGCGGGGACAGGGACTGGAAACACCATATATTTT.